These 25 T cell receptor beta chains originate from one sample sequenced in a study of spatial heterogeneity in lung cancer. Their target antigens are unknown. The time point: sample taken at primary tumor resection. Whole-study findings and limits: It was found that expanded intratumoral alpha and beta TCR counts tracked tumor mutation counts.

TCRdb ran MiXCR on the 5' RACE reads and lists one entry per CDR3 protein. The sample shows about 250 distinct CDR3 sequences, about 40% of them seen only once. The sample here was lung tumor tissue, taken at surgery. These receptors were obtained from a male donor with early-stage non-small cell lung cancer.

A remark on this clonotype: This beta chain is off target for a library built for alpha chains, so its abundance means little. The J gene is TRBJ1-2, the V gene TRBV12-3 or TRBV12-4; D is unclear. V dropped 6 bases and J dropped 4 bases, with 18 bases sitting between them. This CDR3 region has 15 residues. The CDR3, as DNA: TGTGCCAGCAGCCCCTTGGTTGACCCACTCTATGGCTACACCTTC. Translated: CASSPLVDPLYGYTF.

This clonotype was found a few times. With the library built for alpha chains, this beta chain is off target and its frequency is not meaningful. The chain joins TRBV6-5 to TRBJ1-4; 7 bases align to TRBD1. J was trimmed by 7 bases and V by 10 bases; bases with no gene match: 21. The CDR3 sequence is 17 residues long. CDR1 MNHEY and CDR2 SVGAGI come from the germline V gene. The CDR3 DNA follows: TGTGCCACCCGAGGACAGGATGCAGCGCCTGGTAGTGAAAAACTGTTTTTT. It encodes CATRGQDAAPGSEKLFF.

As to this clonotype: This beta chain came through as a stray read in a library set up for alpha chains, and its size says little. The rearrangement uses TRBV5-1 and TRBJ2-1; 7 bases fit TRBD1. In germline, CDR1 is SGHRS, CDR2 YFSETQ. The J segment lost 2 bases and the V segment lost 4 bases, leaving 6 bases of the junction unmatched. The CDR3 runs to 15 residues. In DNA, the CDR3 is TGCGCCAGCAGCATAACCGGGACAGCCTACAATGAGCAGTTCTTC. Residues: CASSITGTAYNEQFF.

Comment on this clonotype: The library was prepared for alpha chains; this beta chain is a stray read, so its frequency means little. The chain has TRBV10-3 and TRBJ2-7, with a weak D call TRBD1 (6 bases). This CDR3 region has 14 residues. Germline V gives CDR1 ENHRY, CDR2 SYGVKD. Between the trimmed V and J ends, which lost 3 bases and 3 bases, there was a span of 12 bases. The CDR3 DNA sequence: TGTGCCATCAGTGAAGGGACAATCAACTACGAGCAGTACTTC. Amino acid sequence: CAISEGTINYEQYF.

This clonotype has more than one count but fewer than ten. The library was built for alpha chains, so this beta chain is an off-target read and its size means little. The rearrangement links TRBV19 to TRBJ2-1, with unresolved D. This CDR3 is 15 amino acids long. Germline V CDR1 and CDR2: LNHDA, SQIVND (reference sequence). With 5 bases removed from V and 0 bases from J, the gap between germline ends came to 11 bases. The CDR3 sequence: CASSAGLGSYNEQFF. CDR3 bases: TGTGCCAGTAGTGCTGGGCTAGGCTCCTACAATGAGCAGTTCTTC.

This clonotype turned up a few times. Little can be read into the size of this beta chain, an off-target read in a library designed for alpha chains. V and J are TRBV24-1 and TRBJ2-5; 12 bases map to TRBD2. CDR1 is KGHDR, CDR2 SFDVKD, per germline. The CDR3 spans 16 residues. Losses at the gene ends were 3 bases for V and 3 bases for J; bases not matched to a gene: 4. The CDR3 region is CATSDPLAGGKETQYF. The DNA for the CDR3 is TGTGCCACCAGTGATCCACTAGCGGGGGGTAAAGAGACCCAGTACTTC.

Comments on this clonotype: The library was built for alpha chains, so this beta chain is an off-target read and its size means little. This chain uses TRBV3-1 with TRBJ1-4; D is perhaps TRBD1 (5 bases). Looked up from germline, CDR1 is LGHDT and CDR2 is YNNKEL (reference sequence). Trimming shortened V by 4 bases and J by 4 bases, and 13 bases separated the two germline ends. CDR3 size: 15 residues. The CDR3, as DNA: TGTGCCAGCAGCCGGCCCGGGACCGATAATGAAAAACTGTTTTTT. It translates to CASSRPGTDNEKLFF.

This clonotype counts as hyperexpanded. Found in a library prepared for alpha chains, this beta chain is an off-target read, and its abundance has little meaning. This chain uses TRBV10-2 with TRBJ2-1, with TRBD2 matching 13 bases. The junction had 4 bases not matched to a gene; V was cut back by 8 bases and J by 6 bases. The CDR3 consists of 14 residues. Germline CDR1 reads WSHSY; CDR2 reads SAAADI. This CDR3 reads CASRTSGGANEQFF. The CDR3 DNA is TGCGCCAGCCGAACTAGCGGGGGGGCCAATGAGCAGTTCTTC.

This clonotype appeared a few times. Being off target in a library aimed at alpha chains, this beta chain has a size of little meaning. The chain links TRBV19 to TRBJ2-7, with D possibly called TRBD1 or TRBD2 (5 bases each). The germline V and J ends were trimmed by 9 bases and 3 bases, with 12 bases remaining between them. Looked up from germline, CDR1 is LNHDA and CDR2 is SQIVND (reference sequence). The CDR3 has 12 residues. CDR3 protein: CASRGPHYEQYF. CDR3 sequence (DNA): TGTGCCAGCCGGGGACCGCACTACGAGCAGTACTTC.

Of note for this clonotype: With the library built for alpha chains, this beta chain is off target and its frequency is not meaningful. The chain uses TRBV5-1 and TRBJ2-3; 10 bases map to TRBD1. V trimming: 0 bases; J trimming: 4 bases; junction bases outside the gene matches: 5. In germline, CDR1 is SGHRS, CDR2 YFSETQ. The CDR3 loop spans 16 amino acids. The CDR3, as DNA: TGCGCCAGCAGCTTGGTAACGGGACAGGGGTCAGATACGCAGTATTTT. This gives the protein CASSLVTGQGSDTQYF.

Regarding this clonotype: A library made for alpha chains picked up this beta chain off target, so its size means little. The J gene is TRBJ2-3, the V gene TRBV30; tentative D call: TRBD1 (6 bases). CDR3 length: 14 amino acids. Germline assignment: CDR1 GTSNPN and CDR2 SVGIG (reference sequence). V was trimmed by 2 bases and J by 0 bases, leaving 9 bases between them. DNA for the CDR3: TGTGCCTGGAGTTACAGGGTTAGCACAGATACGCAGTATTTT. Its protein product is CAWSYRVSTDTQYF.

Note on this clonotype: The library was prepared for alpha chains; this beta chain is a stray read, so its frequency means little. This chain's CDR3 is CASSLDRGPEKLFF. DNA for the CDR3: TGTGCCAGCAGCTTGGACAGGGGGCCTGAAAAACTGTTTTTT. The chain carries TRBV5-4 and TRBJ1-4; 9 bases line up with TRBD1. Germline lookup yields CDR1 SGHNT and CDR2 YYREEE (reference sequence). The CDR3 extends over 14 amino acids. After removal of 0 bases from V and 7 bases from J, the junction contained 1 base not matched to a gene.

This clonotype has just a few counts. Within a library made for alpha chains, this beta chain is off target, and its count is uninformative. This sequence joins TRBV20-1 and TRBJ2-7, with 7 bases lining up with TRBD1. The V gene's germline CDR1 is DFQATT and CDR2 SNEGSKA (reference sequence). V shed 4 bases, J shed 6 bases, and the junction held 12 bases outside the gene matches. CDR3 size: 14 residues. CDR3 bases: TGCAGTGCTAATCGACAGGGTCCCCTCGGCGAGCAGTACTTC. Its translation is CSANRQGPLGEQYF.

Turning to this clonotype: This beta chain turned up in a library designed for alpha chains; as an off-target read, its abundance says little. The chain is built from TRBV7-9 and TRBJ1-5, with D tentatively TRBD1 (5 bases). Germline CDR1 is SEHNR and CDR2 is FQNEAQ (reference sequence). This CDR3 has 13 amino acids. V lost 2 bases and J 7 bases, leaving 9 bases between the germline ends. As DNA, the CDR3 is TGTGCCAGCAGCTTACAAGGGGACCAGCCCCAGCATTTT. Its protein product is CASSLQGDQPQHF.

With regard to this clonotype: For a library built for alpha chains, this beta chain is a stray read; little rests on its size. J is TRBJ2-1 and V is TRBV6-5; 10 nucleotides agree with TRBD2. Germline trimming cut 3 bases from V and 4 bases from J; bases unmatched to any gene: 3. There are 15 residues in the CDR3. Germline V lookup: CDR1 MNHEY, CDR2 SVGAGI. DNA for the CDR3: TGTGCCAGCAGTTATTGGACTAGCGGTTACAATGAGCAGTTCTTC. Translated, it gives CASSYWTSGYNEQFF.

This clonotype was recorded only once. Since the library was made to target alpha chains, this beta chain is a stray read and its abundance is not meaningful. The chain uses TRBV12-3 or TRBV12-4 and TRBJ1-4; D gene unclear. CDR3 size: 14 residues. V lost 5 bases and J 0 bases, leaving 7 bases between the germline ends. The CDR3 sequence: CASSPPATNEKLFF. The DNA of the CDR3 is TGTGCCAGCAGTCCACCAGCAACTAATGAAAAACTGTTTTTT.

On this clonotype itself: This beta chain is off target for a library built for alpha chains, so its abundance means little. This rearrangement joins TRBV11-3 to TRBJ2-2, with a possible D match to TRBD1 (6 bases). Germline CDR1 SGHNT, CDR2 YENEEA. The CDR3 extends over 15 amino acids. With 4 bases removed from V and 2 bases from J, the gap between germline ends came to 11 bases. The CDR3 region is CASSWVRGNTGELFF. CDR3 nucleotides: TGTGCCAGCAGCTGGGTCAGGGGCAACACCGGGGAGCTGTTTTTT.

This clonotype was observed a handful of times. This beta chain turned up in a library designed for alpha chains; as an off-target read, its abundance says little. This chain joins TRBV2 and TRBJ2-7, with D perhaps matching TRBD1 (6 bases). Trimming removed 10 bases from V and 5 bases from J, with 18 bases in between. The length of the CDR3 is 13 residues. The germline V gene encodes CDR1 SNHLY and CDR2 FYNNEI. CDR3 residues: CATGQLQPNEQYF. The CDR3 DNA follows: TGTGCCACAGGACAGCTTCAACCTAACGAGCAGTACTTC. Combining the CDR3 with reference TRBV2 and TRBJ2-7 gives the whole variable domain EPEVTQTPSHQVTQMGQEVILRCVPISNHLYFYWYRQILGQKVEFLVSFYNNEISEKSEIFDDQFSVERPDGSNFTLKIRSTKLEDSAMYFCATGQLQPNEQYFGPGTRLTVT.

As for this clonotype: Being off target in a library aimed at alpha chains, this beta chain has a size of little meaning. This sequence joins TRBV5-1 and TRBJ2-3; maybe TRBD2 (7 bases). Germline V CDR1 and CDR2: SGHRS, YFSETQ. V lost 0 bases to trimming and J lost 2 bases, with 13 bases between them. The CDR3 has 16 residues. CDR3: CASSLEQGGHTDTQYF. In DNA form, the CDR3 reads TGCGCCAGCAGCTTGGAACAGGGAGGGCACACAGATACGCAGTATTTT.

Concerning this clonotype: This beta chain represents an off-target read in a library built for alpha chains; its size is of limited meaning. This chain joins TRBV30 and TRBJ2-1; 10 bases agree with TRBD2. After removal of 3 bases from V and 8 bases from J, the junction contained 10 bases not matched to a gene. CDR3 length: 15 residues. Germline loops: CDR1 GTSNPN, CDR2 SVGIG (reference sequence). Here the CDR3 reads CAWRLGSLAGDEQFF. DNA for the CDR3: TGTGCCTGGAGGTTGGGATCGCTAGCGGGAGATGAGCAGTTCTTC.

To note about this clonotype: Since the library was made to target alpha chains, this beta chain is a stray read and its abundance is not meaningful. This sequence joins TRBV11-3 and TRBJ2-1; D may be TRBD2 (5 bases). The CDR3 has 15 residues. V was trimmed by 5 bases and J by 3 bases, leaving 14 bases between them. Germline values: CDR1 SGHNT, CDR2 YENEEA. The CDR3: CASSLRTSIYNEQFF. The CDR3 DNA follows: TGTGCCAGCAGCCTGAGGACTTCAATCTACAATGAGCAGTTCTTC.

This clonotype was found a few times. Since it is a stray read in a library aimed at alpha chains, this beta chain has a size that is not meaningful. This chain uses TRBV19 with TRBJ1-6, with 10 bases that match TRBD1. This CDR3 is built from 15 residues. The ends lost 3 bases at V and 13 bases at J; junction bases unmatched: 9. Germline lookup yields CDR1 LNHDA and CDR2 SQIVND (reference sequence). The CDR3 sequence: CASSISRTGGQPLHF. For the CDR3, the DNA is TGTGCCAGTAGTATTTCCCGGACAGGGGGACAGCCCCTCCACTTT. Combining the CDR3 with reference TRBV19 and TRBJ1-6 gives the whole variable domain DGGITQSPKYLFRKEGQNVTLSCEQNLNHDAMYWYRQDPGQGLRLIYYSQIVNDFQKGDIAEGYSVSREKKESFPLTVTSAQKNPTAFYLCASSISRTGGQPLHFGNGTRLTVT.

This clonotype has more than one count but fewer than ten. Within a library made for alpha chains, this beta chain is off target, and its count is uninformative. The chain joins TRBV10-3 to TRBJ2-7; D ambiguous. V was cut by 3 bases and J by 0 bases, with 3 bases left in between. From germline, CDR1 is ENHRY and CDR2 SYGVKD. The length of the CDR3 is 12 residues. The CDR3 loop is CAISESSYEQYF. The CDR3 DNA follows: TGTGCCATCAGTGAAAGCTCCTACGAGCAGTACTTC.

As to this clonotype: This beta chain was picked up by a library intended for alpha chains and is off target, so its count carries little meaning. The V gene is TRBV20-1, the J gene TRBJ2-3, with TRBD2 as a possible D gene (5 bases). V was cut by 3 bases and J by 2 bases, with 12 bases left in between. The CDR3 runs 14 residues. Germline V gene lookup returns CDR1 DFQATT and CDR2 SNEGSKA (reference sequence). The CDR3 DNA follows: TGCAGTGCTAGTGGTCAGCGGTCCACAGATACGCAGTATTTT. The encoded protein is CSASGQRSTDTQYF.

A note on this clonotype: A library made for alpha chains picked up this beta chain off target, so its size means little. V gene TRBV7-9 combines with J gene TRBJ2-2; 12 bases align to TRBD2. The germline CDR1 and CDR2 sequences are SEHNR and FQNEAQ (reference sequence). The CDR3 loop spans 16 amino acids. The V gene end was trimmed by 4 bases and the J gene end by 5 bases; junction bases not matched to a gene: 5. The CDR3 here is CASSSLAGGRTGELFF. The CDR3 DNA is TGTGCCAGCAGCTCCCTAGCGGGAGGGAGGACCGGGGAGCTGTTTTTT.